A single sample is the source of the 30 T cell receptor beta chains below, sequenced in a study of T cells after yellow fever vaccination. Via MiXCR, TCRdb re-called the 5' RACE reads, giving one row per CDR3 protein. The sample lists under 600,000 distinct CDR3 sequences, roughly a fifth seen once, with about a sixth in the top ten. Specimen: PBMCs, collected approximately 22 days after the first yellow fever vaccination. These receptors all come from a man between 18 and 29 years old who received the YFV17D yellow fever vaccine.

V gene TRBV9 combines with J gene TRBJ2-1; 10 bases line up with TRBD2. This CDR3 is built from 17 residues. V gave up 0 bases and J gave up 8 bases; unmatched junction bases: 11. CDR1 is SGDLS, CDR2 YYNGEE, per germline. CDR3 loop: CASSVERSGGASYEQFF. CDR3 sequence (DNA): TGTGCCAGCAGCGTAGAAAGGAGCGGGGGGGCCTCTTATGAGCAGTTCTTC.

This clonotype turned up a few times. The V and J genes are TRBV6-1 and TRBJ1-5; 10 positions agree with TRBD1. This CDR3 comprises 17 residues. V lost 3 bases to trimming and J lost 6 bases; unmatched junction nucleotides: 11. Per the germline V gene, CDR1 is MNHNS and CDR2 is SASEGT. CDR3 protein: CASSDTRGQGGFQPQHF. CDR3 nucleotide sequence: TGTGCCAGCAGTGATACTCGCGGACAGGGGGGATTTCAGCCCCAGCATTTT.

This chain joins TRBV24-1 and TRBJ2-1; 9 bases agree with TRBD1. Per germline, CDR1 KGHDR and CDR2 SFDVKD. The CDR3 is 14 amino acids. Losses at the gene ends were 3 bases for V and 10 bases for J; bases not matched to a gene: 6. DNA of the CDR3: TGTGCCACCAGTGATCCCACAGGGGGCAGGGAGCAGTTCTTC. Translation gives CATSDPTGGREQFF.

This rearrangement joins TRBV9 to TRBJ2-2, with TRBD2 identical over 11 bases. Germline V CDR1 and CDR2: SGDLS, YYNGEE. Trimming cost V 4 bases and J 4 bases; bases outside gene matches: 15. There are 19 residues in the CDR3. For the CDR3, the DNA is TGTGCCAGCAGCTCTAACCCAGGGGGTAGCGGGGGGGCCACCGGGGAGCTGTTTTTT. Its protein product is CASSSNPGGSGGATGELFF.

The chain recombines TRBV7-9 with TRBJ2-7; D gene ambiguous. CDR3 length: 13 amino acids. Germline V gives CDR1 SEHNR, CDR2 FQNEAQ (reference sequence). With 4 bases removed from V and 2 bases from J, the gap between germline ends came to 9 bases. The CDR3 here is CASSWTETYEQYF. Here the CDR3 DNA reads TGTGCCAGCAGCTGGACGGAGACCTACGAGCAGTACTTC.

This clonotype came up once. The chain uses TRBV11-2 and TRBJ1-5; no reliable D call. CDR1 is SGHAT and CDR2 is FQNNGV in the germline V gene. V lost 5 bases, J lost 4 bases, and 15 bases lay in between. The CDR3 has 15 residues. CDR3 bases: TGTGCCAGCAGCCTACAGCCGGGCTCAAATCAGCCCCAGCATTTT. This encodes CASSLQPGSNQPQHF.

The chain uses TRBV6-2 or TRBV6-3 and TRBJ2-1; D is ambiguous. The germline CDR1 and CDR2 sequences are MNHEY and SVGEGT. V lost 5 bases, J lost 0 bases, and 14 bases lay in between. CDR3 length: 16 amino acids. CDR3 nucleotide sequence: TGTGCCAGCAGTCTAAGCGAGGCCCTCTCCTACAATGAGCAGTTCTTC. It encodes CASSLSEALSYNEQFF.

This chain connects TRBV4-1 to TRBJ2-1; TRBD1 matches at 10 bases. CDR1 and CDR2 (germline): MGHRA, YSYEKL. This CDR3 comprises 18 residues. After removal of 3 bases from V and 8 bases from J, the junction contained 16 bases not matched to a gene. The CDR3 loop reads CASSQPLRRTGGSDEQFF. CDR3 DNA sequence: TGCGCCAGCAGCCAGCCCCTAAGGAGGACAGGGGGTTCCGATGAGCAGTTCTTC.

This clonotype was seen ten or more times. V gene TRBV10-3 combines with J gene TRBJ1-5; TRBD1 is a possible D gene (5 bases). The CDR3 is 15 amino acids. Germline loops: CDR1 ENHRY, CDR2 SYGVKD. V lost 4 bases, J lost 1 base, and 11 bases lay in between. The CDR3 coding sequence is TGTGCCATCAGTGGAGGGGCAGGGAGCAATCAGCCCCAGCATTTT. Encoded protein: CAISGGAGSNQPQHF.

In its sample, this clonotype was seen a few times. The CDR3 sequence is CASSLGGWEEGFDDEQFF. The CDR3 nucleotides are TGTGCCAGCAGCTTAGGCGGGTGGGAGGAGGGTTTTGATGATGAGCAGTTCTTC. This chain uses TRBV11-2 with TRBJ2-1; tentative D call: TRBD2 (6 bases). Germline-derived CDR1 and CDR2 are SGHAT and FQNNGV. V lost 1 base, J lost 8 bases, and 24 bases lay in between. CDR3 length equals 18 residues.

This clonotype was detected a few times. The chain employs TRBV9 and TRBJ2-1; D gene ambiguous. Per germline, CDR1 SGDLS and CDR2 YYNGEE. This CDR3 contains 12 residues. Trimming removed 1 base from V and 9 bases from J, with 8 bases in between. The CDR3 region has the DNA TGTGCCAGCAGCGTATGGGGTACTGAGCAGTTCTTC. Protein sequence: CASSVWGTEQFF.

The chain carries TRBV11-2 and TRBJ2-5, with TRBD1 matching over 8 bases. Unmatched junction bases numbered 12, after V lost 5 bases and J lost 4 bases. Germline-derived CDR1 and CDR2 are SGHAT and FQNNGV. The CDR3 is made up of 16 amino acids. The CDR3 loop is CASSKEPYRGSETQYF. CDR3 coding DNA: TGTGCCAGCAGCAAGGAGCCCTACAGGGGGTCAGAGACCCAGTACTTC.

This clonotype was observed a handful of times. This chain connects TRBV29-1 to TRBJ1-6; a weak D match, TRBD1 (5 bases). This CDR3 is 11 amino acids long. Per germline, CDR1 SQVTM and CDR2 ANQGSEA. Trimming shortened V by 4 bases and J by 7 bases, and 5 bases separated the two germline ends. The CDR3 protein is CSVGDNSPLHF. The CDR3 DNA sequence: TGCAGCGTTGGGGACAATTCACCCCTCCACTTT.

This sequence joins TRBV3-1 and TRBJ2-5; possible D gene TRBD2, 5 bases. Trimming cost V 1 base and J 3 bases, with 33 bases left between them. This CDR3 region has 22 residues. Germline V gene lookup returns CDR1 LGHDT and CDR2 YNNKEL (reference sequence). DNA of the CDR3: TGTGCCAGCAGCCAAGGTCTAAGTCCCCGAACGGGGTTAAGTGTCTTTAAAGAGACCCAGTACTTC. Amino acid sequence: CASSQGLSPRTGLSVFKETQYF.

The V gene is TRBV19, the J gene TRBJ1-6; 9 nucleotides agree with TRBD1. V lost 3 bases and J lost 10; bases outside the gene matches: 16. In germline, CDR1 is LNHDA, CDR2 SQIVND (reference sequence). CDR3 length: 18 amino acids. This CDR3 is CASSIQRLGQGEPSPLHF. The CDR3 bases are TGTGCCAGTAGTATTCAACGACTGGGACAGGGAGAACCCTCACCCCTCCACTTT.

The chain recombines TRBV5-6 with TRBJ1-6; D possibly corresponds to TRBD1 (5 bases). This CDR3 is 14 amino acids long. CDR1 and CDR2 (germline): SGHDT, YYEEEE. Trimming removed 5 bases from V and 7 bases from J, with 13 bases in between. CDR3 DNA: TGTGCCAGCAGTTACCGGGACGGGAATTCACCCCTCCACTTT. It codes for CASSYRDGNSPLHF.

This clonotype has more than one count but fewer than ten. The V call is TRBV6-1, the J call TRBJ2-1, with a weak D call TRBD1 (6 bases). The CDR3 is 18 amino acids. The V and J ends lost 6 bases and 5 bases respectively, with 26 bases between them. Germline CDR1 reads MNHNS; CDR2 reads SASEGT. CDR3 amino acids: CASSAVHYRESADNEQFF. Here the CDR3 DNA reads TGTGCCAGCAGCGCAGTCCACTACAGGGAAAGTGCTGACAATGAGCAGTTCTTC.

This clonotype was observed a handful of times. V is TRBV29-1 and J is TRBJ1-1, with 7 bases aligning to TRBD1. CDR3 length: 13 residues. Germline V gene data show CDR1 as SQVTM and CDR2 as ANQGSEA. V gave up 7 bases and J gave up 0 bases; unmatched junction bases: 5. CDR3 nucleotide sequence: TGCAGCGCCCAGGGGGGATTGAACACTGAAGCTTTCTTT. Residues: CSAQGGLNTEAFF.

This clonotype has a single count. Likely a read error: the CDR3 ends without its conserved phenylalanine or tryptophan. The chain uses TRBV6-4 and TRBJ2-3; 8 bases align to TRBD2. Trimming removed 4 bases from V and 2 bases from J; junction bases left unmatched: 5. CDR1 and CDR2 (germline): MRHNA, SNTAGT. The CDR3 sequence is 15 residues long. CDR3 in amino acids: CASSASGGSTDTQYS. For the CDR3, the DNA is TGTGCCAGCAGTGCCAGCGGGGGTTCCACAGATACGCAGTATTCT.

As DNA, the CDR3 is TGTGCCAGCAGCGATGGGCAGGGGGTCTGGTCTGAAGCTTTCTTT. It translates to CASSDGQGVWSEAFF. The V call is TRBV7-8, the J call TRBJ1-1, with TRBD1 matching over 7 bases. V trimming: 5 bases; J trimming: 6 bases; junction bases outside the gene matches: 12. CDR1 is SGHVS, CDR2 FQNEAQ, per germline. The CDR3 length is 15 residues.

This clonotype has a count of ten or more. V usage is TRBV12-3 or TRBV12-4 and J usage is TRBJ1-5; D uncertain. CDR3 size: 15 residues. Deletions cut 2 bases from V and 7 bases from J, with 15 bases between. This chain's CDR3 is CASSLMAGPRQPQHF. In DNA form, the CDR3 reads TGTGCCAGCAGTTTAATGGCGGGTCCGAGGCAGCCCCAGCATTTT.

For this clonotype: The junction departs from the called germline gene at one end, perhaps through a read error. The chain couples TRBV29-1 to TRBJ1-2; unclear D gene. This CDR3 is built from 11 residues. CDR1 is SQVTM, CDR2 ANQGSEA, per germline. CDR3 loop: CSVEDLYGYTF. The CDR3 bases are TGCAGCGTCGAAGACCTCTATGGCTACACCTTC.

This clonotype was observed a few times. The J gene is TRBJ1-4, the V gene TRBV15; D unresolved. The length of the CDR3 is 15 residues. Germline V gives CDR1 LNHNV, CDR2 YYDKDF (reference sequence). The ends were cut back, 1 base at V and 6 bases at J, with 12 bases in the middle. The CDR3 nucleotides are TGTGCCACCAGCAGAGGGAAGCGTTCTCATGAAAAACTGTTTTTT. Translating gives CATSRGKRSHEKLFF.

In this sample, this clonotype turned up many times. CDR3 DNA: TGCGCCAGCAGCCGGGGTCCAGGGGACAGCCGAAACACCATATATTTT. Its translation: CASSRGPGDSRNTIYF. V usage is TRBV5-1 and J usage is TRBJ1-3; 7 bases agree with TRBD1. The CDR3 is 16 amino acids. V lost 4 bases to trimming and J lost 5 bases; unmatched junction nucleotides: 12. Germline CDR1 SGHRS, CDR2 YFSETQ.

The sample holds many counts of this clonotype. CDR3 loop: CASTNGRNTEAFF. The CDR3 DNA is TGTGCCAGCACCAACGGGAGGAACACTGAAGCTTTCTTT. The chain uses TRBV6-2 or TRBV6-3 and TRBJ1-1; the D is unclear. Germline V gene lookup returns CDR1 MNHEY and CDR2 SVGEGT. V lost 7 bases and J lost 1, with 10 bases in between. There are 13 residues in the CDR3.

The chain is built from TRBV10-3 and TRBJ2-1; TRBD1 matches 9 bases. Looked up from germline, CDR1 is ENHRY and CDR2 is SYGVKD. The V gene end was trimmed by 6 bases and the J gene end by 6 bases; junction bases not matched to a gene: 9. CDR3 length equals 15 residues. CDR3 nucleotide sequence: TGTGCCATCAGGACCGGGACAGGGATAGTCAATGAGCAGTTCTTC. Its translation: CAIRTGTGIVNEQFF.

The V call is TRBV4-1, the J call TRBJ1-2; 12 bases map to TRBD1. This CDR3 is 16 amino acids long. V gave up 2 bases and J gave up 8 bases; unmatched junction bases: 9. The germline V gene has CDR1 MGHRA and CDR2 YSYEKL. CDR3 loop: CASSQNGTGGLGGYTF. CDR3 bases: TGCGCCAGCAGCCAAAATGGGACAGGGGGCCTGGGAGGCTACACCTTC.

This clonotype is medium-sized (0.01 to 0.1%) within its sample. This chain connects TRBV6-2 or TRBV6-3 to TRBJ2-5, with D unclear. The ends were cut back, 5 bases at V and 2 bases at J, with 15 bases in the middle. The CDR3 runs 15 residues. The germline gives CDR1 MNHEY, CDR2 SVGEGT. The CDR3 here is CASSAGTSDQETQYF. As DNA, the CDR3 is TGTGCCAGCAGTGCCGGCACCAGTGATCAAGAGACCCAGTACTTC.

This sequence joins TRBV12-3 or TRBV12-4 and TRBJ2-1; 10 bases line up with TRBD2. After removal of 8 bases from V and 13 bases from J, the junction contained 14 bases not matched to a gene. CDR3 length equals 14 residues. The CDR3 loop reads CASGTGASGGQQFF. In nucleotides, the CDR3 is TGTGCCAGCGGCACCGGGGCTAGCGGGGGCCAACAGTTCTTC.

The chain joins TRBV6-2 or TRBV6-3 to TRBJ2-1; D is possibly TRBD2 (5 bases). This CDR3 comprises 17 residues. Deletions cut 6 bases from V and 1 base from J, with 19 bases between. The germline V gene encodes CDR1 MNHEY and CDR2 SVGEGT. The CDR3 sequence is CASSYQRGLQSYNEQFF. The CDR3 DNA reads TGTGCCAGCAGCTATCAACGGGGTTTACAGTCCTACAATGAGCAGTTCTTC.